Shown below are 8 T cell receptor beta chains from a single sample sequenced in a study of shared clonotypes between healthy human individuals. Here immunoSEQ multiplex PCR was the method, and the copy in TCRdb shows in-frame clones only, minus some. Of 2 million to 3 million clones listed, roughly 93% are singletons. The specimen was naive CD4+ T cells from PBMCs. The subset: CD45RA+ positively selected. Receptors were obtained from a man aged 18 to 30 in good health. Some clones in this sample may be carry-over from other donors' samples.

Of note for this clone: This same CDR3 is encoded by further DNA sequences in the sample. The DNA for the CDR3 is TGCGCCAGCAGCTTGGGGGGGCGCTCCTACAATGAGCAGTTCTTC. This translates into CASSLGGRSYNEQFF. The rearrangement links TRBV5-1 to TRBJ2-1; a weak D match, TRBD1 (6 bases). There are 15 residues in the CDR3. The germline gives CDR1 SGHRS, CDR2 YFSETQ. V lost 0 bases to trimming and J lost 0 bases, with 7 bases between them.

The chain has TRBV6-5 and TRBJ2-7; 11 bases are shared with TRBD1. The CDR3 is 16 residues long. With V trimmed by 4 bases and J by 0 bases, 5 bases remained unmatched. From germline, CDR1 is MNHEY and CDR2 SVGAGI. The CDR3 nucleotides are TGTGCCAGCAGTTCGAGGACAGGGGGCCCCTCCTACGAGCAGTACTTC. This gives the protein CASSSRTGGPSYEQYF.

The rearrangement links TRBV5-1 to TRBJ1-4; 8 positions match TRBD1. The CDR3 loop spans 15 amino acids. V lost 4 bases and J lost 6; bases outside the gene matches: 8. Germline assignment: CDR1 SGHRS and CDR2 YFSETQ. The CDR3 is CASSGSGGADEKLFF. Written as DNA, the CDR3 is TGCGCCAGCAGCGGGTCAGGGGGCGCGGATGAAAAACTGTTTTTT.

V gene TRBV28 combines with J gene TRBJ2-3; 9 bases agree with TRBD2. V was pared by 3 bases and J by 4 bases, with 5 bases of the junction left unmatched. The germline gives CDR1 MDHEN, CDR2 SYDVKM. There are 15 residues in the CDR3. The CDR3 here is CASSFGGRGADTQYF. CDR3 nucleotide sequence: TGTGCCAGCAGTTTCGGCGGGAGGGGGGCAGATACGCAGTATTTT. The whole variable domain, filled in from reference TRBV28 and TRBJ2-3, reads DVKVTQSSRYLVKRTGEKVFLECVQDMDHENMFWYRQDPGLGLRLIYFSYDVKMKEKGDIPEGYSVSREKKERFSLILESASTNQTSMYLCASSFGGRGADTQYFGPGTRLTVL.

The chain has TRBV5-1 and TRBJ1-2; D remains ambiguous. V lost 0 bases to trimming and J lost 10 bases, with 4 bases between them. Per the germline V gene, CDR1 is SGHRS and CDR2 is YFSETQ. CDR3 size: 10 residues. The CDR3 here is CASSLGTYTF. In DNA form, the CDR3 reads TGCGCCAGCAGCTTGGGGACCTACACCTTC. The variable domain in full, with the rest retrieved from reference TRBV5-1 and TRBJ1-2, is KAGVTQTPRYLIKTRGQQVTLSCSPISGHRSVSWYQQTPGQGLQFLFEYFSETQRNKGNFPGRFSGRQFSNSRSEMNVSTLELGDSALYLCASSLGTYTFGSGTRLTVV.

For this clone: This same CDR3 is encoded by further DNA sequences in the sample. The CDR3 reads CASSQGTGLTYEQYF. In nucleotides, the CDR3 is TGCGCCAGCAGCCAAGGAACAGGGCTGACCTACGAGCAGTACTTC. The rearrangement uses TRBV4-1 and TRBJ2-7, with D possibly TRBD1 on 6 matching bases. Trimming stripped 1 base from V and 2 bases from J, with 12 bases between. The CDR3 spans 15 residues. The germline gives CDR1 MGHRA, CDR2 YSYEKL.

The CDR3 coding sequence is TGTGCCAGCAGCTTAAATGTCGCCAATGAGCAGTTCTTC. Translated, it gives CASSLNVANEQFF. This chain links TRBV7-3 with TRBJ2-1; D ambiguous. V lost 1 base and J 6 bases, leaving 7 bases between the germline ends. The CDR3 runs 13 residues. Germline V gene sequence: CDR1 SGHTA, CDR2 FQGTGA.

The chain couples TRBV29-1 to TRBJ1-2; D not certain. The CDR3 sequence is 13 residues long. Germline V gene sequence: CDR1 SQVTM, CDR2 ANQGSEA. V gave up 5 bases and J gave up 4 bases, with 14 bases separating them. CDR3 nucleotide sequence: TGCAGCGTTTCCGCCTCTGAGGGCTATGGCTACACCTTC. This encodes CSVSASEGYGYTF.